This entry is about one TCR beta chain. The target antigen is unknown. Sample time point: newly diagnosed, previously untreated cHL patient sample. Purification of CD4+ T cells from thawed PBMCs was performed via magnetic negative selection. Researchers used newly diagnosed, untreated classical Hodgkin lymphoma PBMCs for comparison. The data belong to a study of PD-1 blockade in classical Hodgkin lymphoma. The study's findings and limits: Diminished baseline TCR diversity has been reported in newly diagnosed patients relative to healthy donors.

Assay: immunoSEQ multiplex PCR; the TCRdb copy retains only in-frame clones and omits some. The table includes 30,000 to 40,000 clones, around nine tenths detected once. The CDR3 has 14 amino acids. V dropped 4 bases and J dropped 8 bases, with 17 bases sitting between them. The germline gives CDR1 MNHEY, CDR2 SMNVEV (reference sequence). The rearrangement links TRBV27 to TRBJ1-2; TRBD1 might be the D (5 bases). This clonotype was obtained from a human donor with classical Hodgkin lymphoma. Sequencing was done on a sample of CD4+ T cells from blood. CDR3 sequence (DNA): TGTGCCAGCAGTTCCCCAAAAGGGGACGTGGGCTACACCTTC. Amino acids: CASSSPKGDVGYTF.